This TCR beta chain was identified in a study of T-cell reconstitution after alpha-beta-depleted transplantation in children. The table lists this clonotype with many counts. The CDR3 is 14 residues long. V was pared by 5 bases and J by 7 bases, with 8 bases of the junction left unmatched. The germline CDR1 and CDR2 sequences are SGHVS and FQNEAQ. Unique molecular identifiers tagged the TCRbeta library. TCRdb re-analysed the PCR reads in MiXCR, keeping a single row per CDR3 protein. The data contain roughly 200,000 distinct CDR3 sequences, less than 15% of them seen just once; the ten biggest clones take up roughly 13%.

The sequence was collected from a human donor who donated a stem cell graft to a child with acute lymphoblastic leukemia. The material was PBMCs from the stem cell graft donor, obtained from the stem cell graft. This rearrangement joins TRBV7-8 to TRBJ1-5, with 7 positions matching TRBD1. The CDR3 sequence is CASSPNRGRQPQHF. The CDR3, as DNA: TGTGCCAGCAGCCCGAACAGGGGAAGGCAGCCCCAGCATTTT.